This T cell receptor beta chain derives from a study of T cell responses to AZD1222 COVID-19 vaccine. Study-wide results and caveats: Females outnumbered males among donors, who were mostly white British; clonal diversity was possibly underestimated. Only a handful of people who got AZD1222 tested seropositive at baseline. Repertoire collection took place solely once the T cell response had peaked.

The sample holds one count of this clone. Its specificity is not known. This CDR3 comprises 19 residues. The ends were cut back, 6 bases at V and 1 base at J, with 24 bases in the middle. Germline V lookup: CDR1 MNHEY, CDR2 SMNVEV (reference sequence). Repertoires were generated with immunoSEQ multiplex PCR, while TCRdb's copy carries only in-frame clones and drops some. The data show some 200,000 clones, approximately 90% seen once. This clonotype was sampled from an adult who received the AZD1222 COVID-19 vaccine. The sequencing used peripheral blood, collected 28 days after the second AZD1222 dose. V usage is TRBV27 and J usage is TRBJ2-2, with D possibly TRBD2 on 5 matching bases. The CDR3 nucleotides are TGTGCCAGCAGCCGATCGGGTAGCGAGAGTAACCAGAACACCGGGGAGCTGTTTTTT. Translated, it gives CASSRSGSESNQNTGELFF.